The next 29 T cell receptor beta chains were all read from a single sample in a study of Graves' ophthalmopathy and Graves' hyperthyroidism. The study amplified TCR beta CDR3 regions using RNA transcripts. HTBI primers primed a first-round RT-PCR, and a second-round multiplex PCR followed. TCRdb itself ran the multiplex PCR reads through MiXCR, one entry per CDR3 protein. The data hold around 520,000 distinct CDR3 sequences, with about 35% observed a single time. Sample: peripheral blood or thyroid tissue (not recorded which). These receptors originate from an adult man with Graves' hyperthyroidism.

The chain joins TRBV25-1 to TRBJ1-2, with 10 bases lining up with TRBD1. Per the germline V gene, CDR1 is MGHDK and CDR2 is SYGVNS. The CDR3 sequence is 18 residues long. The junction had 8 bases not matched to a gene; V was cut back by 1 base and J by 0 bases. The CDR3 DNA reads as TGTGCCAGCAGTGAATTCGGGACAGGGGTTGGAGCTAACTATGGCTACACCTTC. It codes for CASSEFGTGVGANYGYTF.

This clonotype was counted ten times or more. The V call is TRBV5-1, the J call TRBJ2-7, with D perhaps TRBD1 or TRBD2 (5 bases each). The CDR3 covers 14 residues. The V end was cut by 4 bases, the J end by 4 bases, with 15 bases between. Per the germline V gene, CDR1 is SGHRS and CDR2 is YFSETQ. Here the CDR3 reads CASSPGPSGYEQYF. In nucleotides, the CDR3 is TGCGCCAGCAGCCCGGGACCCTCCGGGTACGAGCAGTACTTC.

In this sample, this clonotype turned up many times. The rearrangement links TRBV7-9 to TRBJ2-7, with TRBD2 matching 14 bases. Germline-derived CDR1 and CDR2 are SEHNR and FQNEAQ (reference sequence). The ends lost 5 bases at V and 0 bases at J; junction bases unmatched: 12. CDR3 size: 19 residues. DNA of the CDR3: TGTGCCAGCAGCCCACCAGGACTAGCGGGAGGCCGGAGCTCCTACGAGCAGTACTTC. It translates to CASSPPGLAGGRSSYEQYF.

This clonotype has just one count. The chain has TRBV7-2 and TRBJ1-5; 7 bases map to TRBD1. The germline CDR1 and CDR2 sequences are SGHTA and FQGNSA. V shed 3 bases, J shed 14 bases, and the junction held 7 bases outside the gene matches. This CDR3 comprises 12 residues. As DNA, the CDR3 is TGTGCCAGCAGCTTTCGACAGGGATACGAGCATTTT. Translated, it gives CASSFRQGYEHF.

The chain carries TRBV5-1 and TRBJ2-2; D uncertain. Trimming cost V 0 bases and J 6 bases, with 9 bases left between them. The germline CDR1 and CDR2 sequences are SGHRS and YFSETQ. This CDR3 is built from 14 residues. The CDR3 sequence: CASSLGITAGELFF. CDR3 sequence (DNA): TGCGCCAGCAGCTTGGGAATCACGGCCGGGGAGCTGTTTTTT.

This clonotype was counted once. The gene calls are TRBV29-1 and TRBJ2-2; D unclear. CDR1 and CDR2 from the germline V gene are SQVTM and ANQGSEA. The CDR3 totals 13 residues. Trimming cost V 8 bases and J 0 bases, with 10 bases left between them. The CDR3 nucleotides read TGCAGCTTGGGTGGGGCGAACACCGGGGAGCTGTTTTTT. Translated: CSLGGANTGELFF.

The chain carries TRBV5-1 and TRBJ2-3, with 7 bases fitting TRBD1. The germline V gene has CDR1 SGHRS and CDR2 YFSETQ. The CDR3 length is 16 residues. The J segment lost 5 bases and the V segment lost 0 bases, leaving 9 bases of the junction unmatched. The CDR3 spells CASSLDGAGGVDTQYF. CDR3 bases: TGCGCCAGCAGCTTGGATGGGGCAGGGGGTGTAGATACGCAGTATTTT.

This clonotype came up many times. The chain uses TRBV29-1 and TRBJ1-2, with a tentative D call TRBD1 (5 bases). The CDR3 is 11 residues long. Germline CDR1 reads SQVTM; CDR2 reads ANQGSEA. The germline V and J ends were trimmed by 5 bases and 7 bases, with 11 bases remaining between them. CDR3 nucleotides: TGCAGCGTTTTGCAGGGAAGTGGCTACACCTTC. The encoded protein is CSVLQGSGYTF.

Written as DNA, the CDR3 is TGCCAGCAGACACCGCCCGGGACAGAACTTAACTATGGCTACACCTTC. This codes for CQQTPPGTELNYGYTF. This chain connects TRBV29-1 to TRBJ1-2, with 7 bases fitting TRBD1. The CDR3 has 16 residues. CDR1 and CDR2 from the germline V gene are SQVTM and ANQGSEA.

V gene TRBV29-1 combines with J gene TRBJ1-2, with unresolved D. Germline CDR1 SQVTM, CDR2 ANQGSEA. Trimming removed 5 bases at V and 6 bases at J, with 19 bases between. This CDR3 has 14 amino acids. The CDR3 nucleotides read TGCAGCGTTAGACTAGCGGGAAAACGTAATGGCTACACCTTC. Protein: CSVRLAGKRNGYTF.

This sequence joins TRBV10-2 and TRBJ1-6; D gene unclear. The CDR3 is made up of 13 amino acids. Trimming stripped 9 bases from V and 7 bases from J, with 13 bases between. Germline V gene data show CDR1 as WSHSY and CDR2 as SAAADI. As DNA, the CDR3 is TGCGCCAGTTTAGGAGGTCGGAATTCACCCCTCCACTTT. Protein: CASLGGRNSPLHF.

This rearrangement joins TRBV28 to TRBJ2-3, with D possibly called TRBD1 or TRBD2 (5 bases each). The CDR3 sequence is 12 residues long. Trimming stripped 6 bases from V and 6 bases from J, with 10 bases between. The V gene's germline CDR1 is MDHEN and CDR2 SYDVKM. The CDR3: CASSVGVDTQYF. DNA for the CDR3: TGTGCCAGCAGCGTGGGGGTTGATACGCAGTATTTT. The full variable domain, with the rest looked up from reference TRBV28 and TRBJ2-3, is DVKVTQSSRYLVKRTGEKVFLECVQDMDHENMFWYRQDPGLGLRLIYFSYDVKMKEKGDIPEGYSVSREKKERFSLILESASTNQTSMYLCASSVGVDTQYFGPGTRLTVL.

This clonotype was detected a few times. The chain has TRBV12-3 or TRBV12-4 and TRBJ2-3; possible D gene TRBD2, 7 bases. Trimming cost V 3 bases and J 1 base, with 14 bases left between them. The CDR3 has 16 residues. The CDR3 sequence is CASSLGRGLGTDTQYF. The CDR3 coding sequence is TGTGCCAGCAGTTTGGGGCGGGGGCTCGGCACAGATACGCAGTATTTT.

Of note for this clonotype: A much larger clonotype is one base distant, so this may be a read error. The chain links TRBV9 to TRBJ1-1; D not certain. CDR3 length: 16 amino acids. In germline, CDR1 is SGDLS, CDR2 YYNGEE. The DNA for the CDR3 is TGTGCCAGCGGCGTAACTTTCGGGCGTGGGTTAACTGAAGCTTTCTTT. This encodes CASGVTFGRGLTEAFF.

The chain is built from TRBV5-6 and TRBJ2-7, with D possibly matching TRBD1 (5 bases). The assigned J gene may be wrong: the sequence end matches TRBJ2-1 better. Germline V gene sequence: CDR1 SGHDT, CDR2 YYEEEE. The CDR3 contains 14 residues. The chain's CDR3 is CASSPTERRQGQFF. The DNA for the CDR3 is TGTGCCAGCAGCCCGACGGAAAGGCGGCAGGGGCAGTTCTTC.

This chain connects TRBV7-2 to TRBJ1-3; possible D gene TRBD1, 5 bases. The CDR3 is 16 residues long. Trimming removed 3 bases at V and 4 bases at J, with 16 bases between. CDR1 and CDR2 from the germline V gene are SGHTA and FQGNSA. The CDR3 DNA follows: TGTGCCAGCAGCTTGGGGCCCGGGGCAGGGGGAAACACCATATATTTT. Protein sequence: CASSLGPGAGGNTIYF. The full variable domain, in which reference TRBV7-2 and TRBJ1-3 provide the parts outside the CDR3, is GAGVSQSPSNKVTEKGKDVELRCDPISGHTALYWYRQSLGQGLEFLIYFQGNSAPDKSGLPSDRFSAERTGGSVSTLTIQRTQQEDSAVYLCASSLGPGAGGNTIYFGEGSWLTVV.

The count of this clonotype is one. The chain links TRBV10-3 to TRBJ1-4; 11 bases agree with TRBD1. In germline, CDR1 is ENHRY, CDR2 SYGVKD. Trimming took 6 bases from V and 2 from J; bases not matched to a gene: 5. The CDR3 has 16 amino acids. CDR3 amino acids: CAIRAGQGVTNEKLFF. In DNA form, the CDR3 reads TGTGCCATCAGAGCGGGACAGGGGGTCACTAATGAAAAACTGTTTTTT.

As concerns this clonotype: This may stem from a read error, because a much larger clone lies one nucleotide away. The genes are TRBV12-3 or TRBV12-4 and TRBJ2-5; D might be TRBD1 (6 bases). The length of the CDR3 is 16 residues. The CDR3 nucleotides are TGTGCCAGCAGTTTATTTGGGACAACTTTACAAGAGACCCAGCACTTC. Its protein is CASSLFGTTLQETQHF.

Of note for this clonotype: The germline gene is not matched at one end of the junction; a read error may be the cause. The chain carries TRBV29-1 and TRBJ1-2, with TRBD1 matching 7 bases. The CDR3 has 11 residues. CDR1 is SQVTM and CDR2 is ANQGSEA in the germline V gene. CDR3 amino acids: CSLEGAYGYTF. The CDR3 DNA follows: TGCAGCCTTGAGGGGGCGTATGGCTACACCTTC.

This clonotype came up many times. CDR3 amino acids: CASSGTGVSYEQYF. CDR3 nucleotide sequence: TGTGCCAGCAGTGGGACAGGTGTTTCCTACGAGCAGTACTTC. The chain combines TRBV2 with TRBJ2-7; 7 bases are a match to TRBD1. J lost 1 base, V lost 4 bases, and 4 bases had no gene match. Germline CDR1 and CDR2: SNHLY and FYNNEI. The CDR3 runs to 14 residues.

There are many counts of this clonotype. The chain uses TRBV20-1 and TRBJ2-7; the D call may be TRBD1 or TRBD2 (5 bases each). This CDR3 has 13 residues. V lost 3 bases and J 9 bases, leaving 18 bases between the germline ends. Germline V lookup: CDR1 DFQATT, CDR2 SNEGSKA (reference sequence). For the CDR3, the DNA is TGCAGTGCTAGTGGACATACGACGGCGGGGCAGTACTTC. The encoded protein is CSASGHTTAGQYF.

This clonotype was detected ten times or more. The genes are TRBV10-3 and TRBJ1-2; the D gene is possibly TRBD1 (5 bases). This CDR3 has 13 residues. Germline CDR1 is ENHRY and CDR2 is SYGVKD. Trimming left V 3 bases short and J 6 bases short, with 11 bases between. The CDR3 DNA follows: TGTGCCATCAGTGAAGTGGGACGGGATGGCTACACCTTC. Its protein is CAISEVGRDGYTF.

This clonotype was found many times. J is TRBJ2-7 and V is TRBV7-8; D might be TRBD1 (5 bases). Germline V gives CDR1 SGHVS, CDR2 FQNEAQ. V was cut by 1 base and J by 5 bases, with 12 bases left in between. This CDR3 contains 14 residues. CDR3 coding DNA: TGTGCCAGCAGCTTAGTTGCATTCAGGGACGAGCAGTACTTC. This codes for CASSLVAFRDEQYF.

Comment on this clonotype: Germline and junction disagree at one end, which may indicate a read error. The rearrangement joins TRBV10-3 to TRBJ2-7; D is tentatively TRBD1 or TRBD2 (5 bases each). The J call may not be correct, given that the DNA end is closer to TRBJ2-4. The CDR3 is 15 residues long. The germline gives CDR1 ENHRY, CDR2 SYGVKD. Written as DNA, the CDR3 is TGTGCCACCAGTGAAAGGGACGGTGCCAAAAACATTCAGTACTTC. Protein: CATSERDGAKNIQYF.

This clonotype was found many times. The chain uses TRBV12-3 or TRBV12-4 and TRBJ2-7; D unclear. CDR3 length equals 14 residues. V was shortened by 3 bases and J by 1 base, with 10 bases between the two germline ends. In nucleotides, the CDR3 is TGTGCCAGCAGTTTCGGCAAGTTATCCTACGAGCAGTACTTC. Translating gives CASSFGKLSYEQYF.

On this clonotype: One end of the junction is discordant with germline, which a read error may explain. This chain uses TRBV9 with TRBJ1-1, with D perhaps matching TRBD1 (5 bases). The CDR3 runs 13 residues. The germline V gene encodes CDR1 SGDLS and CDR2 YYNGEE. Here the CDR3 DNA reads TGTGCCAGCAGCTTCGGGGGGAACACTGAAGCTTCCTTT. This encodes CASSFGGNTEASF.

The gene calls are TRBV10-2 and TRBJ2-5; TRBD2 agrees at 9 bases. The J call may be mistaken, given a closer DNA end match to TRBJ2-1. The CDR3 contains 16 residues. Germline CDR1 reads WSHSY; CDR2 reads SAAADI. CDR3 loop: CASSELRVAGVNEQFF. CDR3 bases: TGCGCCAGCAGTGAGCTCAGAGTAGCGGGAGTCAATGAGCAGTTCTTC.

This chain links TRBV20-1 with TRBJ2-7; 10 positions agree with TRBD1. J lost 2 bases, V lost 3 bases, and 10 bases had no gene match. Germline-derived CDR1 and CDR2 are DFQATT and SNEGSKA (reference sequence). This CDR3 region has 16 residues. Written as DNA, the CDR3 is TGCAGTGCTAGTGGCAATTTCGGGACAGGGGCCTACGAGCAGTACTTC. Protein: CSASGNFGTGAYEQYF.

This chain links TRBV7-9 with TRBJ1-2; D is possibly TRBD1 (5 bases). V lost 3 bases and J lost 4, with 18 bases in between. CDR3 length: 16 residues. Looked up from germline, CDR1 is SEHNR and CDR2 is FQNEAQ (reference sequence). CDR3 DNA: TGTGCCAGCAGCTTTAAATCCACGGGACGGATCTATGGCTACACCTTC. Its translation is CASSFKSTGRIYGYTF.